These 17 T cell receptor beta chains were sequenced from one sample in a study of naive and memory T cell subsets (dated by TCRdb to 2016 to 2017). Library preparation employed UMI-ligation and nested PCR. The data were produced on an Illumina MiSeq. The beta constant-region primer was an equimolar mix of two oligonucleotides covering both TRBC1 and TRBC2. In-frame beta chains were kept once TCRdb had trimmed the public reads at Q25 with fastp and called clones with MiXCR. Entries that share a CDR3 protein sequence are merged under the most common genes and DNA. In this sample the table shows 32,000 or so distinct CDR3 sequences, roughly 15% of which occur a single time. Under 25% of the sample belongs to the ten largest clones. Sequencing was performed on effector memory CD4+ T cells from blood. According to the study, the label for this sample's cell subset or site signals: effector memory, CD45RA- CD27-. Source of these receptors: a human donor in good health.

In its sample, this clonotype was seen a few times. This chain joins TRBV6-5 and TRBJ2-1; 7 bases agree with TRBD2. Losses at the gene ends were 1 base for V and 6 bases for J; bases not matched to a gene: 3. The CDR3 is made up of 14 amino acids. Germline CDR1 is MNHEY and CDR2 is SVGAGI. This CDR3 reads CASSYLRTSNEQFF. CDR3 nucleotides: TGTGCCAGCAGTTACTTGCGGACTAGCAATGAGCAGTTCTTC.

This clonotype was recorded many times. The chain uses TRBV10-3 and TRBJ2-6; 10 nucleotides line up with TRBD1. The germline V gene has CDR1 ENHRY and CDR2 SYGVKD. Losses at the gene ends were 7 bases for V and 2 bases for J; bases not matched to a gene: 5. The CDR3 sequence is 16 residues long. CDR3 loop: CAIMPGQGTGANVLTF. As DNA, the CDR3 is TGTGCCATCATGCCGGGACAGGGGACTGGGGCCAACGTCCTGACTTTC.

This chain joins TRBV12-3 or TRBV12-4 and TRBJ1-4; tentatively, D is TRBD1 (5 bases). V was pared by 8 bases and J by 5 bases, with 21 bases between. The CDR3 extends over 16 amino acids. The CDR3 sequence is CASGIRAGRWNEKLFF. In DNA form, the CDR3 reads TGTGCCAGCGGGATTAGGGCGGGACGATGGAATGAAAAACTGTTTTTT.

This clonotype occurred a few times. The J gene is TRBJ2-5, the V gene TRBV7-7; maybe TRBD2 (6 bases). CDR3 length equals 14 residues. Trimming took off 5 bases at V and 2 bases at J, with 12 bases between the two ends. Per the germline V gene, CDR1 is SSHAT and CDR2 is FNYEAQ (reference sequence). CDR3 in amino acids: CASSASGGQETQYF. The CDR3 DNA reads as TGTGCCAGCAGCGCAAGTGGGGGGCAAGAGACCCAGTACTTC.

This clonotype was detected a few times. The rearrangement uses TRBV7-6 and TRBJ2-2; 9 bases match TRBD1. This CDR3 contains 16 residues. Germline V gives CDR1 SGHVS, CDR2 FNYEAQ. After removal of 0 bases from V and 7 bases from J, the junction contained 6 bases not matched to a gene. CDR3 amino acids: CASSLAGTGHYGELFF. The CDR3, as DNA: TGTGCCAGCAGCTTAGCCGGGACAGGGCACTACGGGGAGCTGTTTTTT. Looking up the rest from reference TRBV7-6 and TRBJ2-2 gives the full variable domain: GAGVSQSPRYKVTKRGQDVALRCDPISGHVSLYWYRQALGQGPEFLTYFNYEAQQDKSGLPNDRFSAERPEGSISTLTIQRTEQRDSAMYRCASSLAGTGHYGELFFGEGSRLTVL.

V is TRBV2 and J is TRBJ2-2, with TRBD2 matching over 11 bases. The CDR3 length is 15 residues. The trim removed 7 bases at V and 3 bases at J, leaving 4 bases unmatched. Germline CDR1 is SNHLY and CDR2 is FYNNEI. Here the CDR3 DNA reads TGTGCCAGCAACGTAGCGGGAGGGTACACCGGGGAGCTGTTTTTT. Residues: CASNVAGGYTGELFF.

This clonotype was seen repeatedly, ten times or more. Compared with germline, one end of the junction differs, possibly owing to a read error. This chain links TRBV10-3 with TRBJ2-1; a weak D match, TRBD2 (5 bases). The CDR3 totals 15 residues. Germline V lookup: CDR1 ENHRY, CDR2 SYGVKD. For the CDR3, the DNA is TGTGCCATCAGCGAGTCAACATCTCAAACTAGTAAGCAGTTCTTC. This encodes CAISESTSQTSKQFF.

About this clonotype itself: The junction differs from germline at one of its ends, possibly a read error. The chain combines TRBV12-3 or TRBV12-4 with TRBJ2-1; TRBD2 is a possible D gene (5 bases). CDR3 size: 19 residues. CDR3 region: CARSFRSRGELSSYNEQFF. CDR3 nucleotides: TGTGCCAGAAGTTTCAGGTCTCGGGGAGAGTTGAGCTCCTACAATGAGCAGTTCTTC.

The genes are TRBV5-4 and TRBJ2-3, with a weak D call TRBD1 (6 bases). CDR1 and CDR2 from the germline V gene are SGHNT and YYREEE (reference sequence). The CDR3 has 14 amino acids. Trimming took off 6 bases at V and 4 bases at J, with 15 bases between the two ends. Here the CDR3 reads CASTQTGTSDTQYF. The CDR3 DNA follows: TGTGCCAGCACCCAGACCGGGACATCAGATACGCAGTATTTT.

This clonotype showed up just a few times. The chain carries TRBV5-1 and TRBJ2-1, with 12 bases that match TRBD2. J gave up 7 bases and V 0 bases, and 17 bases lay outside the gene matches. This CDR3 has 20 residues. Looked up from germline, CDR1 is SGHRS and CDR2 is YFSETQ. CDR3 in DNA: TGCGCCAGCAGCTTGGGGGCGACAGGACTAGCGGGAATCTTTAGGAATGAGCAGTTCTTC. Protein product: CASSLGATGLAGIFRNEQFF.

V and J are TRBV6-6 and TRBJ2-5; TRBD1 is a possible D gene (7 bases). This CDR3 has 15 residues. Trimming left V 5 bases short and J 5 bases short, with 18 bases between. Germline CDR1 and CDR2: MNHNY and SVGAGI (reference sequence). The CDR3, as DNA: TGTGCCAGCAGTGCCACCTGGGACAGCGGGGAGACCCAGTACTTC. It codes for CASSATWDSGETQYF.

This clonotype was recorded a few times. CDR3 in DNA: TGTGCCAGCAGCCTAGAGATGGGGGAGACCCAGTACTTC. The encoded protein is CASSLEMGETQYF. The chain recombines TRBV5-4 with TRBJ2-5, with D unresolved. Germline V gives CDR1 SGHNT, CDR2 YYREEE (reference sequence). The CDR3 is made up of 13 amino acids. V lost 4 bases to trimming and J lost 5 bases, with 12 bases between them.

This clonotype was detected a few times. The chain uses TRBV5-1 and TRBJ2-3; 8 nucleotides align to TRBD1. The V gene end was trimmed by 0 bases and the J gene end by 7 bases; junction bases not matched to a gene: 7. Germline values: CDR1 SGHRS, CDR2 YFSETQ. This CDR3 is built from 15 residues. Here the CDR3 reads CASSLDGTGGYTQYF. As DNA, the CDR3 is TGCGCCAGCAGCTTGGACGGTACAGGGGGATATACGCAGTATTTT. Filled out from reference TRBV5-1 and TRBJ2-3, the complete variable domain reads KAGVTQTPRYLIKTRGQQVTLSCSPISGHRSVSWYQQTPGQGLQFLFEYFSETQRNKGNFPGRFSGRQFSNSRSEMNVSTLELGDSALYLCASSLDGTGGYTQYFGPGTRLTVL.

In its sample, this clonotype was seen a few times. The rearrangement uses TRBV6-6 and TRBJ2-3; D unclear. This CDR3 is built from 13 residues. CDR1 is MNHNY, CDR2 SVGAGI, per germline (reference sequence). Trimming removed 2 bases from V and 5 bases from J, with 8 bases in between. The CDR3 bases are TGTGCCAGCAGTTACAGGGTAATAGATACGCAGTATTTT. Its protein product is CASSYRVIDTQYF.

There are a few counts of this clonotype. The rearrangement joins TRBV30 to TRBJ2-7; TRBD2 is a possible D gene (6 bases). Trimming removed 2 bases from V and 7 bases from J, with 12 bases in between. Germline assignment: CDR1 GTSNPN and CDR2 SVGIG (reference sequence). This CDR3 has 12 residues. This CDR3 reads CAWSILASEQYF. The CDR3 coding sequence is TGTGCCTGGAGTATCCTAGCGAGTGAGCAGTACTTC.

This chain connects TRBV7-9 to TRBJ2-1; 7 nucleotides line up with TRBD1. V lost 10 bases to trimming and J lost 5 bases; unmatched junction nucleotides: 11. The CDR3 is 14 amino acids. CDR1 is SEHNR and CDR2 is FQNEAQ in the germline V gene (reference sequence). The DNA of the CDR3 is TGTGCCACCCGAGGGGGACAGAAAAACAATGAGCAGTTCTTC. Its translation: CATRGGQKNNEQFF.

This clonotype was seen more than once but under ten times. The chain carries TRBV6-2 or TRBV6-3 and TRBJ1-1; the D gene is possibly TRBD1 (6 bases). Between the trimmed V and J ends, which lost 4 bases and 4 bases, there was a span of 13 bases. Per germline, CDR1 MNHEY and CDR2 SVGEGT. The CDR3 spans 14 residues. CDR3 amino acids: CASSWGHSATEAFF. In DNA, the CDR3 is TGTGCCAGCAGTTGGGGACATTCCGCCACTGAAGCTTTCTTT.